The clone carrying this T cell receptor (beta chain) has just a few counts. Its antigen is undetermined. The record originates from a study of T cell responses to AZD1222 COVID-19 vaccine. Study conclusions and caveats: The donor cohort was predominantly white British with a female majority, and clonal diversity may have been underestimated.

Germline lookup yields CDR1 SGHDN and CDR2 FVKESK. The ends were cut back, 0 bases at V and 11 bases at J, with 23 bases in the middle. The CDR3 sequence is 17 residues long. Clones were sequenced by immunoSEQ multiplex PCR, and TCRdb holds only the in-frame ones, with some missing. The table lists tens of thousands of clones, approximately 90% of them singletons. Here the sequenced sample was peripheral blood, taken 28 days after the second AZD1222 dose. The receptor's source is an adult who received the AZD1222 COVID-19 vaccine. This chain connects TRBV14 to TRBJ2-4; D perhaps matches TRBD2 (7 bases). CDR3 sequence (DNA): TGTGCCAGCAGCCAAGAAGGGGGGAGGGCCACCCCGTATCTTCAGTACTTC. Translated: CASSQEGGRATPYLQYF.